This T cell receptor beta chain came from a study of cytomegalovirus exposure and HLA in healthy donors. About the study: Earlier findings included some 120 million unique TCR beta sequences obtained from 150 million to 200 million T cells. Overall study results and limits: 87-base-pair reads could not separate some V segments, including TRBV6-2 and TRBV6-3.

Notes on this clone: Antigen unknown.

Primers included in the PCR were 60 Vbeta and 13 Jbeta primers. Using immunoSEQ multiplex PCR, the repertoire was profiled, and TCRdb retains in-frame clones only, with some absent. Of 170,000 or so clones detected, 80% appear once; the ten largest clones hold approximately 6.7%. Deletions cut 1 base from V and 6 bases from J, with 9 bases between. The CDR3 sequence is 13 residues long. Germline assignment: CDR1 MGHRA and CDR2 YSYEKL. The clonotype originates from a male donor in good health and CMV-seropositive. Sequenced material: PBMCs. The rearrangement joins TRBV4-1 to TRBJ2-5; TRBD2 is a possible D gene (5 bases). CDR3 DNA: TGCGCCAGCAGCCAAGGACGGGAACAGACCCAGTACTTC. Amino acids: CASSQGREQTQYF.